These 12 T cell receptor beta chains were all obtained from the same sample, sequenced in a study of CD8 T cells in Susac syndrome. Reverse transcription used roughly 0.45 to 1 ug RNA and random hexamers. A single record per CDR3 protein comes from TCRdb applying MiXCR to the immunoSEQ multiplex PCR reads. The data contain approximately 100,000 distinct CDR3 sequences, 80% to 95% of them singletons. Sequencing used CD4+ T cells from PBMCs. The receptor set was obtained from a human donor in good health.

The CDR3 region is CASSLNQGATEAFF. DNA for the CDR3: TGCGCCAGCAGCTTGAATCAGGGGGCCACTGAAGCTTTCTTT. The chain couples TRBV5-1 to TRBJ1-1, with 8 bases identical to TRBD1. The CDR3 consists of 14 residues. Germline V lookup: CDR1 SGHRS, CDR2 YFSETQ. Trimming took 1 base from V and 4 from J; bases not matched to a gene: 3.

The CDR3 region is CASSLVGPEQGELFF. The CDR3 bases are TGCGCCAGCAGCTTGGTAGGGCCGGAACAGGGGGAGCTGTTTTTT. This chain joins TRBV5-1 and TRBJ2-2; no clear D. Germline CDR1 reads SGHRS; CDR2 reads YFSETQ. V lost 0 bases to trimming and J lost 8 bases, with 14 bases between them. There are 15 residues in the CDR3.

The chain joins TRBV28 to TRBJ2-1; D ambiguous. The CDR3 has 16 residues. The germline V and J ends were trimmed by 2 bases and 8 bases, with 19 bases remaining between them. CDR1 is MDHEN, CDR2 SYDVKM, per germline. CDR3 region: CASSLHQILFGDEQFF. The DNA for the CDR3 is TGTGCCAGCAGTTTACACCAAATTCTCTTCGGCGATGAGCAGTTCTTC.

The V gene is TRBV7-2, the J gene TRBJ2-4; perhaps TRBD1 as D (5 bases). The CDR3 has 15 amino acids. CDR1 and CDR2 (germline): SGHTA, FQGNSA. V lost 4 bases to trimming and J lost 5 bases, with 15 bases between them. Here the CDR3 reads CASSSLGGRENIQYF. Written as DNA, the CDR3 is TGTGCCAGCAGCTCCCTTGGCGGCAGGGAAAACATTCAGTACTTC.

CDR3 DNA: TGTGCCAGCATGCTGGGCGGAGAGACCCAGTACTTC. Translated: CASMLGGETQYF. The J gene is TRBJ2-5, the V gene TRBV2; no firm D call. This CDR3 has 12 residues. Germline CDR1 SNHLY, CDR2 FYNNEI. V dropped 7 bases and J dropped 4 bases, with 10 bases sitting between them.

The CDR3 reads CSAAPGGGGSTEAFF. CDR3 in DNA: TGCAGTGCTGCCCCTGGTGGGGGAGGGAGCACTGAAGCTTTCTTT. The gene calls are TRBV20-1 and TRBJ1-1; tentatively, D is TRBD1 (5 bases). Germline lookup yields CDR1 DFQATT and CDR2 SNEGSKA (reference sequence). This CDR3 is built from 15 residues. Trimming stripped 5 bases from V and 4 bases from J, with 20 bases between.

The CDR3 coding sequence is TGTGCCAGCAGTTCCTGGGCGGGAGGGCCTGGGGAGACCCAGTACTTC. This sequence encodes CASSSWAGGPGETQYF. The rearrangement uses TRBV28 and TRBJ2-5; 9 bases match TRBD2. V dropped 4 bases and J dropped 5; count of bases not matched to a gene: 11. This CDR3 contains 16 residues. Germline V lookup: CDR1 MDHEN, CDR2 SYDVKM.

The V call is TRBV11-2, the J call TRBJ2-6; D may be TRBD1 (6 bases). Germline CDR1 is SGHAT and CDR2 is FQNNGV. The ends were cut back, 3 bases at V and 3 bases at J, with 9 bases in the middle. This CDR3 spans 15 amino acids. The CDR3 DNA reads TGTGCCAGCAGCTTTACAGGGTATGGGGCCAACGTCCTGACTTTC. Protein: CASSFTGYGANVLTF.

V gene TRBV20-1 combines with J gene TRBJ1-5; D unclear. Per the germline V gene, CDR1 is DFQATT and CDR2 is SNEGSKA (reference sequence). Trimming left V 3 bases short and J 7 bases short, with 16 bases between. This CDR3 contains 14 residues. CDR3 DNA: TGCAGTGCTAGTGGCGGGAAACCCTACCAGCCCCAGCATTTT. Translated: CSASGGKPYQPQHF.

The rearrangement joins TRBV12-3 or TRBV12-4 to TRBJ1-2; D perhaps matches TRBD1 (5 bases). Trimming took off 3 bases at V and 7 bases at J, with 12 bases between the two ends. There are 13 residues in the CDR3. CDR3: CASSFTRVGGYTF. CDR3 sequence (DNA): TGTGCCAGCAGTTTTACCAGGGTTGGTGGCTACACCTTC.

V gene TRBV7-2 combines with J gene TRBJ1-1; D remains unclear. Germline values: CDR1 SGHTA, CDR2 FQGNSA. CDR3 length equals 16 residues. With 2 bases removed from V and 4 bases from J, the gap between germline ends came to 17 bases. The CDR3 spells CASSLISPIMSTEAFF. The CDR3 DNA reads TGTGCCAGCAGCTTAATATCCCCTATTATGAGCACTGAAGCTTTCTTT.

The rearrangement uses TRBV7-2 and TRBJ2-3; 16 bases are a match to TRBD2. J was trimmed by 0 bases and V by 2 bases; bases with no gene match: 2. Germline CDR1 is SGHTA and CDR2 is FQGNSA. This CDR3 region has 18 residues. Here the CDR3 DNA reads TGTGCCAGCAGCTTACTGGGACTAGCGGGGGGGAGCACAGATACGCAGTATTTT. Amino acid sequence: CASSLLGLAGGSTDTQYF. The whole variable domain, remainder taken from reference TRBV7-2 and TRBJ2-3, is GAGVSQSPSNKVTEKGKDVELRCDPISGHTALYWYRQSLGQGLEFLIYFQGNSAPDKSGLPSDRFSAERTGGSVSTLTIQRTQQEDSAVYLCASSLLGLAGGSTDTQYFGPGTRLTVL.